Below are 15 T cell receptor beta chains sequenced from a single sample in a study of blood T cell repertoires in COVID-19. Clones were sequenced by immunoSEQ multiplex PCR, and TCRdb holds only the in-frame ones, with some missing. The sample includes just over 85,000 clones, 70% to 90% of them seen just once. Sequencing was carried out using peripheral blood. Every receptor here comes from a man aged 45-65 years with acute or convalescent COVID-19.

The J gene is TRBJ1-2, the V gene TRBV5-1; 9 positions match TRBD1. Looked up from germline, CDR1 is SGHRS and CDR2 is YFSETQ. With V trimmed by 4 bases and J by 6 bases, 13 bases remained unmatched. The CDR3 is made up of 16 amino acids. The CDR3 DNA follows: TGCGCCAGCAGCCCGAGGACAGGGGCTCCAGGGGATGGCTACACCTTC. Protein product: CASSPRTGAPGDGYTF.

This chain connects TRBV30 to TRBJ2-5, with TRBD2 identical over 7 bases. The CDR3 loop spans 15 amino acids. In germline, CDR1 is GTSNPN, CDR2 SVGIG (reference sequence). V dropped 0 bases and J dropped 2; count of bases not matched to a gene: 6. The CDR3 spells CAWSVGWGGQETQYF. The CDR3 DNA reads as TGTGCCTGGAGTGTTGGTTGGGGGGGGCAAGAGACCCAGTACTTC.

This clone turned up a few times. The J gene is TRBJ1-6, the V gene TRBV4-2; D is unclear. V gave up 0 bases and J gave up 0 bases, with 9 bases separating them. The germline gives CDR1 LGHNA, CDR2 YNFKEQ. The length of the CDR3 is 17 residues. The CDR3 loop reads CASSQEAGNSYNSPLHF. As DNA, the CDR3 is TGTGCCAGCAGCCAAGAAGCGGGCAACTCCTATAATTCACCCCTCCACTTT.

This clone was counted once. The chain joins TRBV28 to TRBJ2-1; 7 bases fit TRBD2. The CDR3 length is 14 residues. V gave up 7 bases and J gave up 9 bases; unmatched junction bases: 12. Germline V gene data show CDR1 as MDHEN and CDR2 as SYDVKM. DNA for the CDR3: TGTGCCAGCAATTCCGGGGGGTTATCTTCTGAGCAGTTCTTC. This encodes CASNSGGLSSEQFF.

This clone came up once. The chain recombines TRBV5-1 with TRBJ2-1; TRBD2 matches at 8 bases. The V and J ends lost 6 bases and 5 bases, in that order; junction bases with no gene match: 7. The CDR3 spans 14 residues. Germline V gene sequence: CDR1 SGHRS, CDR2 YFSETQ. CDR3 region: CASTPGTRNNEQFF. The CDR3 DNA reads TGCGCCAGCACCCCCGGGACTAGGAACAATGAGCAGTTCTTC.

The chain has TRBV5-4 and TRBJ1-1, with D possibly matching TRBD1 (5 bases). Deletions cut 4 bases from V and 9 bases from J, with 16 bases between. Germline lookup yields CDR1 SGHNT and CDR2 YYREEE (reference sequence). CDR3 length: 13 amino acids. The CDR3 bases are TGTGCCAGCAGCCCAGGTGGGGCGCCCCAAGCTTTCTTT. Its translation: CASSPGGAPQAFF.

A note on this clone: One end of the junction is discordant with germline, which a read error may explain. CDR3 sequence: CAGSETRGNTIYF. The CDR3 DNA reads as TGTGCCGGCAGTGAGACGCGGGGAAACACCATATATTTT. This chain connects TRBV6-1 to TRBJ1-3, with D unresolved. This CDR3 spans 13 amino acids. CDR1 MNHNS and CDR2 SASEGT come from the germline V gene.

The J gene is TRBJ1-1, the V gene TRBV18; 8 nucleotides match TRBD1. CDR3 length: 17 residues. The J segment lost 3 bases and the V segment lost 0 bases, leaving 9 bases of the junction unmatched. Looked up from germline, CDR1 is KGHSH and CDR2 is LQKENI. The DNA of the CDR3 is TGTGCCAGCTCACCACCGTTAACCACGGACAGGGACACTGAAGCTTTCTTT. As protein: CASSPPLTTDRDTEAFF. The complete variable domain, with remaining parts taken from reference TRBV18 and TRBJ1-1, reads NAGVMQNPRHLVRRRGQEARLRCSPMKGHSHVYWYRQLPEEGLKFMVYLQKENIIDESGMPKERFSAEFPKEGPSILRIQQVVRGDSAAYFCASSPPLTTDRDTEAFFGQGTRLTVV.

The chain couples TRBV9 to TRBJ2-7, with 7 nucleotides matching TRBD1. Germline V lookup: CDR1 SGDLS, CDR2 YYNGEE. V lost 2 bases, J lost 5 bases, and 7 bases stayed unmatched. The CDR3 has 14 residues. The CDR3 bases are TGTGCCAGCAGCGTCCTGACAGGGTTGGACGAGCAGTACGTC. This sequence encodes CASSVLTGLDEQYV.

The rearrangement uses TRBV5-6 and TRBJ2-2; 7 bases match TRBD1. Germline V gives CDR1 SGHDT, CDR2 YYEEEE. CDR3 size: 16 residues. The trim removed 2 bases at V and 3 bases at J, leaving 7 bases unmatched. CDR3 coding DNA: TGTGCCAGCAGCTTCCTACAGGGGTCAGACACCGGGGAGCTGTTTTTT. This encodes CASSFLQGSDTGELFF.

This chain uses TRBV6-5 with TRBJ2-3, with 7 bases that match TRBD2. The CDR3 is 15 amino acids. CDR1 and CDR2 (germline): MNHEY, SVGAGI. Unmatched junction bases numbered 11, after V lost 5 bases and J lost 6 bases. CDR3 bases: TGTGCCAGCAGTCTGGGACTACCGACACTGGATACGCAGTATTTT. Translating gives CASSLGLPTLDTQYF.

The chain joins TRBV19 to TRBJ2-7; perhaps TRBD1 as D (6 bases). The CDR3 extends over 16 amino acids. V gave up 4 bases and J gave up 0 bases, with 16 bases separating them. Per the germline V gene, CDR1 is LNHDA and CDR2 is SQIVND (reference sequence). CDR3 loop: CASSTQTGLYSYEQYF. The CDR3 region has the DNA TGTGCCAGTAGTACTCAGACAGGTTTATACTCCTACGAGCAGTACTTC.

V usage is TRBV19 and J usage is TRBJ1-2, with 8 bases aligning to TRBD1. The germline V gene has CDR1 LNHDA and CDR2 SQIVND (reference sequence). This CDR3 comprises 15 residues. V lost 3 bases and J lost 10; bases outside the gene matches: 13. The CDR3 region has the DNA TGTGCCAGTAGTATTTTAGGGCAGGGGGCGCGTTCCTACACCTTC. Translated, it gives CASSILGQGARSYTF.

The chain is built from TRBV7-2 and TRBJ1-2; 9 bases fit TRBD1. The CDR3 runs to 14 residues. CDR1 and CDR2 (germline): SGHTA, FQGNSA. After removal of 1 base from V and 7 bases from J, the junction contained 4 bases not matched to a gene. The CDR3 loop reads CASSLVRTGAGYTF. The CDR3 DNA reads as TGTGCCAGCAGCTTAGTGAGGACAGGGGCTGGCTACACCTTC.

This clone appeared a few times. The rearrangement joins TRBV6-5 to TRBJ1-5, with D unclear. CDR3 size: 15 residues. V dropped 2 bases and J dropped 3 bases, with 11 bases sitting between them. The germline V gene has CDR1 MNHEY and CDR2 SVGAGI. The CDR3 loop reads CASSYVAGYNQPQHF. The CDR3 DNA is TGTGCCAGCAGTTACGTGGCAGGCTACAATCAGCCCCAGCATTTT.